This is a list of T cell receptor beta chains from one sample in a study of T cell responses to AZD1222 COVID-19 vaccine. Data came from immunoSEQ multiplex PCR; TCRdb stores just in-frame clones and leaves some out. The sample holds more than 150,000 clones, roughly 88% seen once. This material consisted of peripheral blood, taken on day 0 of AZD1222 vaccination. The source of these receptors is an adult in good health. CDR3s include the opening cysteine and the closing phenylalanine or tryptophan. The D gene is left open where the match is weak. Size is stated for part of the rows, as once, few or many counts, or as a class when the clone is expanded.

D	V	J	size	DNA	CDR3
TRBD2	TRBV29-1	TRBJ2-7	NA	TGCAGCGTTGAGTTTGGTAGCGGGAGCTCCGAGCAGTACTTC	CSVEFGSGSSEQYF
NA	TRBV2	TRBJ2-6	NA	TGTGCCAGCAGTGTTCGCGCGGCCAGGGAGAAGTCTGGGGCCAACGTCCTGACTTTC	CASSVRAAREKSGANVLTF
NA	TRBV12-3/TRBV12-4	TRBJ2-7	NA	TGTGCCAGCAGTTTGTTCAGTAGCCAGCAGTACTTC	CASSLFSSQQYF
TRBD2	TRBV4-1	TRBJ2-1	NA	TGCGCCAGCAGCCAAGGGGCTAGCGGGATATACAATGAGCAGTTCTTC	CASSQGASGIYNEQFF
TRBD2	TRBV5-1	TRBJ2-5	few	TGCGCCAGCAGCTCGGGGGGGATACAAGAGACCCAGTACTTC	CASSSGGIQETQYF
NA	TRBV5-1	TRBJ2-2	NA	TGCGCCAGCAGCTTGGCCAGAGGACCGAGCACCGGGGAGCTGTTTTTT	CASSLARGPSTGELFF
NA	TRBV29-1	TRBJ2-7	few	TGCAGCGTTGAGGGGACATCCTACGAGCAGTACTTC	CSVEGTSYEQYF
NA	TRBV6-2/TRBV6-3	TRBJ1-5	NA	TGTGCCAGCAGTCCAGACAGCCTGGGGGATCAGCCCCAGCATTTT	CASSPDSLGDQPQHF
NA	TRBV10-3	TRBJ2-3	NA	TGTGCCATCAGTCGGGACTCGTGGACAGATACGCAGTATTTT	CAISRDSWTDTQYF
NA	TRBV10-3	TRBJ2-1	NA	TGTGCCATCAGCCCCCACGACAAGAGCTCCTACAATGAGCAGTTCTTC	CAISPHDKSSYNEQFF
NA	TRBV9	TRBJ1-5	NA	TGTGCCAGCAGCGTAGGCTACGAGAGGGCAGTGCATTTT	CASSVGYERAVHF
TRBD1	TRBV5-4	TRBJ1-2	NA	TGTGCCAGCAGCTTTGGGACAGGGGAGAACTATGGCTACACCTTC	CASSFGTGENYGYTF
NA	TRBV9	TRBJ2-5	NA	TGTGCCAGCAGCGTAGCGGCAGGTATTCAAGAGACCCAGTACTTC	CASSVAAGIQETQYF
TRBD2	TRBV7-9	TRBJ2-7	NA	TGTGCCAGCAGCCTGGGACTAGCGGGACCAAACTACGAGCAGTACTTC	CASSLGLAGPNYEQYF
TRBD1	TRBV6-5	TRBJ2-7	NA	TGTGCCAGCAGTTACCCCTTCCCGGGACAGGTCTACGAGCAGTACTTC	CASSYPFPGQVYEQYF